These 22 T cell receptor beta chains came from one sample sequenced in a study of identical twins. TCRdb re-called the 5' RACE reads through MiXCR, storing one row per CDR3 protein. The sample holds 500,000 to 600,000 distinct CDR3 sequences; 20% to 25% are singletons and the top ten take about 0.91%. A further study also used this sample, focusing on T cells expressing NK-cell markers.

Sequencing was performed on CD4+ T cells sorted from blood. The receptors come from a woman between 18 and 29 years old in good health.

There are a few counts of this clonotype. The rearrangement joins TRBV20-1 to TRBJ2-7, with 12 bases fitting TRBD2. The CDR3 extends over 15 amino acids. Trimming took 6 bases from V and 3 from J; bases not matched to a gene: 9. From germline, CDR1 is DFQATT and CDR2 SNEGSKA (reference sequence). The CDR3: CSALRLAGDDYEQYF. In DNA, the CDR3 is TGCAGTGCCCTCCGACTAGCGGGAGACGACTACGAGCAGTACTTC.

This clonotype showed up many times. The CDR3 bases are TGTGCCAGCAGCTTGACGGCGGCTAACTATGGCTACACCTTC. It yields the protein CASSLTAANYGYTF. The V and J genes are TRBV7-9 and TRBJ1-2; no clear D. V lost 3 bases and J lost 0, with 8 bases in between. In germline, CDR1 is SEHNR, CDR2 FQNEAQ (reference sequence). The CDR3 is 14 amino acids.

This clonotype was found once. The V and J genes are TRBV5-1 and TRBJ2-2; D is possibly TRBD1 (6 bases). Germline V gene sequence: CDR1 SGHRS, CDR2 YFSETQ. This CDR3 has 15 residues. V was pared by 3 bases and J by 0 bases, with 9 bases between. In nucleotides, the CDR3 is TGCGCCAGCAGCTCGACAGGTGCGAACACCGGGGAGCTGTTTTTT. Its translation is CASSSTGANTGELFF.

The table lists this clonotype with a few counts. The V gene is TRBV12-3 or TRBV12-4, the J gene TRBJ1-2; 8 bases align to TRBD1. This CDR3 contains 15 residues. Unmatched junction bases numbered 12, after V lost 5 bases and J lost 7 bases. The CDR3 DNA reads TGTGCCAGCAGTCCGACGGACAGGGCTCGCGGTGGCTACACCTTC. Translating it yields CASSPTDRARGGYTF.

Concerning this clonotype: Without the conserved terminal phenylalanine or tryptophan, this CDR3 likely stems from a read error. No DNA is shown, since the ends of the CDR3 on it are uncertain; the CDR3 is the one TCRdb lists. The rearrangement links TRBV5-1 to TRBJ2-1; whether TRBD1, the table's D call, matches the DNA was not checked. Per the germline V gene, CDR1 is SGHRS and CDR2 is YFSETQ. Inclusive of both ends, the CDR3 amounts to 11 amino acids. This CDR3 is CASADPPPGPA.

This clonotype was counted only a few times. This CDR3 is CASSLSSGAGEYEQFF. The CDR3, as DNA: TGCGCCAGCAGCTTAAGCAGCGGAGCAGGGGAGTATGAGCAGTTCTTC. V is TRBV5-1 and J is TRBJ2-1; possibly TRBD1 for D (6 bases). This CDR3 region has 16 residues. V shed 2 bases and J shed 8 bases, with 20 bases lying between them. Looked up from germline, CDR1 is SGHRS and CDR2 is YFSETQ.

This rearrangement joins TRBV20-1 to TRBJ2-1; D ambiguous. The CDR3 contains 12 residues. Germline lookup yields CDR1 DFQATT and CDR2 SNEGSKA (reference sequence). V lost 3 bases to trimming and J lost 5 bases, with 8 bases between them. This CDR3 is CSASEPNNEQFF. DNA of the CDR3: TGCAGTGCTAGTGAGCCAAACAATGAGCAGTTCTTC.

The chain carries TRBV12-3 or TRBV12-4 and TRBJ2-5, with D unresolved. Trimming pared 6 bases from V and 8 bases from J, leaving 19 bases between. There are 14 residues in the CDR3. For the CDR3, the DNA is TGTGCCAGCAGCCCTCCAGCCGATCGGTACACCCAGTACTTC. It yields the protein CASSPPADRYTQYF.

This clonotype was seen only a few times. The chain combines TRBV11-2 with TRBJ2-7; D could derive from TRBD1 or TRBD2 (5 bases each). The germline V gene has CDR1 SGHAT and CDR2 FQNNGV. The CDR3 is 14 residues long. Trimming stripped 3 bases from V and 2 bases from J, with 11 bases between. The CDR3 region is CASSLKRGTYEQYF. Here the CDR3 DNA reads TGTGCCAGCAGCTTGAAGAGGGGCACCTACGAGCAGTACTTC.

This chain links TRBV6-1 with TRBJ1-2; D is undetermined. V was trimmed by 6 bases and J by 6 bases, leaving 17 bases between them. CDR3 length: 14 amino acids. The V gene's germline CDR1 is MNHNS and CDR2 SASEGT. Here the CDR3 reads CASSPQPKANGYTF. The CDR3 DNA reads TGTGCCAGCAGCCCCCAGCCCAAGGCCAATGGCTACACCTTC.

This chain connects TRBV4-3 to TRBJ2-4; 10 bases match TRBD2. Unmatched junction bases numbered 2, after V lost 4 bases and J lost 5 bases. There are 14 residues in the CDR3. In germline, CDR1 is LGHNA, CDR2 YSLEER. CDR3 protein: CASSPGLAENIQYF. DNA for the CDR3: TGCGCCAGCAGCCCTGGACTAGCGGAAAACATTCAGTACTTC.

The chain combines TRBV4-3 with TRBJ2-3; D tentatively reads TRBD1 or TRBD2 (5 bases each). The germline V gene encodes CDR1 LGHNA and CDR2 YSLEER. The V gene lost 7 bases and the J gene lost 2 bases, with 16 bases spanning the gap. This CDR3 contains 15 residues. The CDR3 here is CASTLGVASTDTQYF. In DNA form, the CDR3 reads TGCGCCAGCACCCTGGGGGTGGCTTCCACAGATACGCAGTATTTT.

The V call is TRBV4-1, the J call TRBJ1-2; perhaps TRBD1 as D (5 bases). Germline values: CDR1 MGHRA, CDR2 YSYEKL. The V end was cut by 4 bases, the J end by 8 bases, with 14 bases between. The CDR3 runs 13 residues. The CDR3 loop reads CASSLKGWLGYTF. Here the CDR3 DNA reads TGCGCCAGCAGCCTAAAGGGGTGGTTAGGCTACACCTTC.

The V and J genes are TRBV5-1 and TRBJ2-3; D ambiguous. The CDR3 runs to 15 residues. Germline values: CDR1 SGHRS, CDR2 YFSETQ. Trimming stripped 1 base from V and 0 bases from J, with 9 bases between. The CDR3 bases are TGCGCCAGCAGCTTGTACGGTACTAGCACAGATACGCAGTATTTT. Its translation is CASSLYGTSTDTQYF.

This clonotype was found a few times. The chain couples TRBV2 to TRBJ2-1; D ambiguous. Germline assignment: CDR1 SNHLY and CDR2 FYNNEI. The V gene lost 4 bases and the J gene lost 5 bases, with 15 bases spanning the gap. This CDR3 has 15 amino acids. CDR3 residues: CASSAAAQYDNEQFF. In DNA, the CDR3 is TGTGCCAGCAGTGCGGCGGCCCAATACGACAATGAGCAGTTCTTC. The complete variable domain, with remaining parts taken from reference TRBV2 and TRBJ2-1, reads EPEVTQTPSHQVTQMGQEVILRCVPISNHLYFYWYRQILGQKVEFLVSFYNNEISEKSEIFDDQFSVERPDGSNFTLKIRSTKLEDSAMYFCASSAAAQYDNEQFFGPGTRLTVL.

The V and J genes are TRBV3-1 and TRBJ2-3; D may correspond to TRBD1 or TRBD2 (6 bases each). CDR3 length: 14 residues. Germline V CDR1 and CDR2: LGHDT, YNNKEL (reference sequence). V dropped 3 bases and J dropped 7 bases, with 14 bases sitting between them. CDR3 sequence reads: CASSQGGGLYTQYF. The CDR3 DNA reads TGTGCCAGCAGCCAGGGGGGCGGCCTTTATACGCAGTATTTT.

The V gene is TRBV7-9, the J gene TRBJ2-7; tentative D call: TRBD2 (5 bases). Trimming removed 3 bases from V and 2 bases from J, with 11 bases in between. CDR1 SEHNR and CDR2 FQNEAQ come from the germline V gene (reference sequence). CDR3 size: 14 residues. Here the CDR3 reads CASSFRTAPYEQYF. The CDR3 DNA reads TGTGCCAGCAGCTTTCGGACTGCCCCCTACGAGCAGTACTTC.

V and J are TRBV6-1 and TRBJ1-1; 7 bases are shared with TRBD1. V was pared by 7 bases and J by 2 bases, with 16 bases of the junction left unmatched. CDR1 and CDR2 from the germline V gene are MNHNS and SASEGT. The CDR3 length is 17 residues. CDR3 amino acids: CASNRDSLITLNTEAFF. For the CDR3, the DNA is TGTGCCAGCAACAGGGACAGCCTTATCACTTTAAACACTGAAGCTTTCTTT.

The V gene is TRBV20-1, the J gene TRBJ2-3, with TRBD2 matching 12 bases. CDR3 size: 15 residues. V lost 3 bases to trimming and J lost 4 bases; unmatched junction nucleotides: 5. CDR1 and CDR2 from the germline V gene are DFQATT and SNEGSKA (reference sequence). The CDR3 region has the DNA TGCAGTGCTAGGTCGGCTAGCGGGAGGGCAGATACGCAGTATTTT. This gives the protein CSARSASGRADTQYF.

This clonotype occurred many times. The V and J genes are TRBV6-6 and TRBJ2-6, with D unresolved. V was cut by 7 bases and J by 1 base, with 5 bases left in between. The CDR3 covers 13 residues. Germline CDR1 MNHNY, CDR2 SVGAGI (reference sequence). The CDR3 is CASTASGANVLTF. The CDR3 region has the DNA TGTGCCAGCACGGCATCTGGGGCCAACGTCCTGACTTTC.

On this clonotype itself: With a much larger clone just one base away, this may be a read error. CDR3: CASSFSEQFF. The CDR3 DNA follows: TGTGCCAGCAGCTTTAGTGAGCAGTTCTTC. V and J are TRBV7-9 and TRBJ2-1, with D hard to call. The V end was cut by 3 bases, the J end by 9 bases, with 3 bases between. Germline V gene data show CDR1 as SEHNR and CDR2 as FQNEAQ (reference sequence). The CDR3 covers 10 residues.

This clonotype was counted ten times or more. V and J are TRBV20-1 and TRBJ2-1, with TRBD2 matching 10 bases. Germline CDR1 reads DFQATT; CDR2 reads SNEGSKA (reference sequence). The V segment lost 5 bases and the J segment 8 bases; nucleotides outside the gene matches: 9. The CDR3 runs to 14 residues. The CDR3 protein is CSASPSGGYDEQFF. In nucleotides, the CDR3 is TGCAGTGCTTCCCCTAGCGGGGGATACGATGAGCAGTTCTTC.